The rows below give T cell receptor beta chains drawn from one sample of a study of a mutant IDH1 vaccine in newly diagnosed glioma. The protocol was immunoSEQ multiplex PCR, while the TCRdb copy is restricted to in-frame clones and leaves out a portion. This sample has some 60,000 clones, with around 90% found just once. The material was PBMCs, obtained from a glioma patient treated with radiotherapy, temozolomide or both. The source of these receptors is a middle-aged man with glioma. The CDR3 runs from the conserved cysteine through the conserved F or W. The order of the fields is D gene, clone size, V gene, J gene, CDR3 protein, CDR3 DNA. The D gene is left open where the match is weak. Clone size is stated in some rows and not others, as once, few, many or a class when expanded.

D gene: TRBD2; clone size: .; V gene: TRBV30; J gene: TRBJ2-1; CDR3 protein: CAWRRLGSGSYNEQFF; CDR3 DNA: TGTGCCTGGCGACGACTTGGTAGCGGGAGCTACAATGAGCAGTTCTTC
D gene: .; clone size: .; V gene: TRBV5-5; J gene: TRBJ2-4; CDR3 protein: CASSPDQGKNIQYF; CDR3 DNA: TGTGCCAGCAGCCCTGACCAGGGCAAAAACATTCAGTACTTC
D gene: .; clone size: .; V gene: TRBV9; J gene: TRBJ1-2; CDR3 protein: CASSLGGSGYTF; CDR3 DNA: TGTGCCAGCAGCCTAGGGGGGAGTGGCTACACCTTC
D gene: TRBD2; clone size: .; V gene: TRBV5-3; J gene: TRBJ2-1; CDR3 protein: CARMPGTRRYNEQFF; CDR3 DNA: TGTGCCAGAATGCCGGGGACTAGACGCTACAATGAGCAGTTCTTC
D gene: TRBD2; clone size: .; V gene: TRBV4-3; J gene: TRBJ2-2; CDR3 protein: CASSQDPAGGQTGELFF; CDR3 DNA: TGCGCCAGCAGCCAAGATCCAGCGGGGGGACAGACCGGGGAGCTGTTTTTT
D gene: .; clone size: .; V gene: TRBV28; J gene: TRBJ1-3; CDR3 protein: CASSPTGSGNTIYF; CDR3 DNA: TGTGCCAGCAGTCCCACAGGGTCCGGAAACACCATATATTTT
D gene: .; clone size: .; V gene: TRBV7-9; J gene: TRBJ2-7; CDR3 protein: CASSDSRGQYF; CDR3 DNA: TGTGCCAGCAGCGATTCTAGGGGCCAGTACTTC
D gene: TRBD1; clone size: .; V gene: TRBV2; J gene: TRBJ1-5; CDR3 protein: CASSDRGIGQPQHF; CDR3 DNA: TGTGCCAGCAGTGACAGGGGGATAGGTCAGCCCCAGCATTTT
D gene: TRBD2; clone size: .; V gene: TRBV28; J gene: TRBJ2-3; CDR3 protein: CASSTPLGLADTDTQYF; CDR3 DNA: TGTGCCAGCAGTACGCCACTCGGACTAGCAGACACAGATACGCAGTATTTT
D gene: TRBD1; clone size: .; V gene: TRBV2; J gene: TRBJ2-3; CDR3 protein: CAMPPTGDTDTQYF; CDR3 DNA: TGTGCCATGCCACCGACAGGGGACACAGATACGCAGTATTTT
D gene: TRBD2; clone size: .; V gene: TRBV7-7; J gene: TRBJ2-5; CDR3 protein: CASSLAGGYSEETQYF; CDR3 DNA: TGTGCTAGCAGCTTAGCGGGCGGATATTCCGAAGAGACCCAGTACTTC
D gene: .; clone size: .; V gene: TRBV30; J gene: TRBJ1-3; CDR3 protein: CAWSVSDRLTIYF; CDR3 DNA: TGTGCCTGGAGTGTGAGCGATAGGTTGACCATATATTTT
D gene: TRBD1; clone size: .; V gene: TRBV28; J gene: TRBJ1-1; CDR3 protein: CASSQTGTGRYTEAFF; CDR3 DNA: TGTGCCAGCAGTCAGACAGGGACGGGGCGATACACTGAAGCTTTCTTT
D gene: .; clone size: .; V gene: TRBV30; J gene: TRBJ1-1; CDR3 protein: CAWSVGLNTEAFF; CDR3 DNA: TGTGCCTGGAGTGTAGGGTTGAACACTGAAGCTTTCTTT
D gene: .; clone size: once; V gene: TRBV29-1; J gene: TRBJ2-5; CDR3 protein: CSVEDLETQYF; CDR3 DNA: TGCAGCGTTGAAGATCTTGAGACCCAGTACTTC
D gene: .; clone size: once; V gene: TRBV5-1; J gene: TRBJ1-5; CDR3 protein: CASSLWHDQPQHF; CDR3 DNA: TGCGCCAGCAGCTTGTGGCACGATCAGCCCCAGCATTTT
D gene: TRBD2; clone size: .; V gene: TRBV6-5; J gene: TRBJ2-7; CDR3 protein: CASSYSTSGKNYEQYF; CDR3 DNA: TGTGCCAGCAGTTACTCGACTAGCGGGAAAAACTACGAGCAGTACTTC
D gene: .; clone size: .; V gene: TRBV7-2; J gene: TRBJ2-5; CDR3 protein: CASSFAGTRETQYF; CDR3 DNA: TGTGCCAGCAGCTTTGCCGGGACGCGAGAGACCCAGTACTTC
D gene: .; clone size: .; V gene: TRBV28; J gene: TRBJ1-3; CDR3 protein: CASSLVRLSSGNTIYF; CDR3 DNA: TGTGCCAGCAGTTTAGTCAGGCTAAGCTCTGGAAACACCATATATTTT
D gene: .; clone size: once; V gene: TRBV4-1; J gene: TRBJ1-2; CDR3 protein: CASSQGGFGGTNYGYTF; CDR3 DNA: TGCGCCAGCAGCCAAGGCGGCTTTGGGGGGACTAACTATGGCTACACCTTC
D gene: TRBD2; clone size: .; V gene: TRBV7-8; J gene: TRBJ2-5; CDR3 protein: CASSLGGKATQYF; CDR3 DNA: TGTGCCAGCAGCTTGGGAGGGAAGGCGACCCAGTACTTC
D gene: .; clone size: .; V gene: TRBV28; J gene: TRBJ1-5; CDR3 protein: CASSADSNQPQHF; CDR3 DNA: TGTGCCAGCAGCGCGGACAGCAATCAGCCCCAGCATTTT
D gene: TRBD2; clone size: .; V gene: TRBV6-1; J gene: TRBJ2-5; CDR3 protein: CASSGQHLFGETQYF; CDR3 DNA: TGTGCCAGTAGCGGGCAGCATCTGTTTGGAGAGACCCAGTACTTC
D gene: TRBD1; clone size: .; V gene: TRBV6-5; J gene: TRBJ1-1; CDR3 protein: CASSGQGAGDTEAFF; CDR3 DNA: TGTGCCAGCAGCGGACAGGGGGCTGGGGACACTGAAGCTTTCTTT
D gene: .; clone size: .; V gene: TRBV6-1; J gene: TRBJ2-7; CDR3 protein: CASSDPSQIGSEQYF; CDR3 DNA: TGTGCCAGCAGTGATCCCTCGCAGATCGGATCCGAGCAGTACTTC
D gene: TRBD1; clone size: .; V gene: TRBV11-2; J gene: TRBJ1-4; CDR3 protein: CASSTSPGTGWDEKLFF; CDR3 DNA: TGTGCCAGCAGCACTAGTCCCGGGACAGGGTGGGATGAAAAACTGTTTTTT
D gene: TRBD1; clone size: .; V gene: TRBV30; J gene: TRBJ2-7; CDR3 protein: CAWSGVQGASVYEQYF; CDR3 DNA: TGTGCCTGGAGTGGGGTTCAGGGGGCAAGTGTTTACGAGCAGTACTTC
D gene: TRBD2; clone size: .; V gene: TRBV9; J gene: TRBJ2-3; CDR3 protein: CASSGGGADTQYF; CDR3 DNA: TGTGCCAGCAGCGGCGGGGGGGCAGATACGCAGTATTTT
D gene: .; clone size: .; V gene: TRBV10-2; J gene: TRBJ1-5; CDR3 protein: CASSEYTGSNQPQHF; CDR3 DNA: TGCGCCAGCAGTGAGTATACGGGTAGCAATCAGCCCCAGCATTTT
D gene: .; clone size: .; V gene: TRBV4-2; J gene: TRBJ2-1; CDR3 protein: CASSQDRSGSGYNEQFF; CDR3 DNA: TGTGCCAGCAGCCAAGATCGATCAGGGAGCGGGTACAATGAGCAGTTCTTC
D gene: .; clone size: .; V gene: TRBV4-1; J gene: TRBJ2-7; CDR3 protein: CASSQEQGGGYEQYF; CDR3 DNA: TGCGCCAGCAGCCAAGAACAGGGAGGGGGCTACGAGCAGTACTTC
D gene: .; clone size: .; V gene: TRBV2; J gene: TRBJ2-4; CDR3 protein: CASMQENIQYF; CDR3 DNA: TGTGCCAGCATGCAAGAAAACATTCAGTACTTC
D gene: TRBD1; clone size: few; V gene: TRBV2; J gene: TRBJ1-1; CDR3 protein: CASTRDSPEAFF; CDR3 DNA: TGTGCCAGCACCCGGGACAGTCCTGAAGCTTTCTTT
D gene: TRBD1; clone size: .; V gene: TRBV27; J gene: TRBJ2-2; CDR3 protein: CASSGTGIFGAGELFF; CDR3 DNA: TGTGCCAGCAGTGGGACAGGAATCTTCGGGGCCGGGGAGCTGTTTTTT
D gene: .; clone size: .; V gene: TRBV21-1; J gene: TRBJ1-1; CDR3 protein: CASWDWAEAFF; CDR3 DNA: TGTGCCAGCTGGGACTGGGCTGAAGCTTTCTTT
D gene: TRBD2; clone size: .; V gene: TRBV19; J gene: TRBJ2-4; CDR3 protein: CASSLGTNLAKNIQYF; CDR3 DNA: TGTGCCAGTAGTCTGGGGACTAATCTAGCCAAAAACATTCAGTACTTC
D gene: .; clone size: once; V gene: TRBV9; J gene: TRBJ2-7; CDR3 protein: CASSPGLEQYF; CDR3 DNA: TGTGCCAGCAGCCCCGGACTCGAGCAGTACTTC
D gene: .; clone size: .; V gene: TRBV4-1; J gene: TRBJ1-2; CDR3 protein: CASSQGPYGYTF; CDR3 DNA: TGCGCCAGCAGCCAAGGACCCTATGGCTACACCTTC